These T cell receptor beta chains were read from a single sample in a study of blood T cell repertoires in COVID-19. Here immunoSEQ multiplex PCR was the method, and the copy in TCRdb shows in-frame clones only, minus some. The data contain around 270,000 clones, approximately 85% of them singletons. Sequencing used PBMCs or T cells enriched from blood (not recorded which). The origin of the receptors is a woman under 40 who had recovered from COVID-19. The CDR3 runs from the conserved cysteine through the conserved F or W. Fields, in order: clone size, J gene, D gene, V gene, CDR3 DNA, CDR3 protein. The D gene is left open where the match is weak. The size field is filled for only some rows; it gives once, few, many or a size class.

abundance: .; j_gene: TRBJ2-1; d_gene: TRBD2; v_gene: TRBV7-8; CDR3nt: TGTGCCAGCAGCGGCGGACTAGCGGGATTATACAATGAGCAGTTCTTC; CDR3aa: CASSGGLAGLYNEQFF
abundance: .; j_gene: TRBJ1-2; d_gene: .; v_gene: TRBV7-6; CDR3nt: TGTGCCAGCAGCCCAACAGGGCCCCATGGCTACACCTTC; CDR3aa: CASSPTGPHGYTF
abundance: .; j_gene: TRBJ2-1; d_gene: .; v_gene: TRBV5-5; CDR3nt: TGTGCCAGCAGCGTCACCGGGACTTGGGATGGGAATGAGCAGTTCTTC; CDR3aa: CASSVTGTWDGNEQFF
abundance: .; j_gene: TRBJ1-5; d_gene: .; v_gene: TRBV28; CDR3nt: TGTGCCAGCAGTTTATCATTCAGGGGTCGGGGGGATTGGAGCAATCAGCCCCAGCATTTT; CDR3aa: CASSLSFRGRGDWSNQPQHF
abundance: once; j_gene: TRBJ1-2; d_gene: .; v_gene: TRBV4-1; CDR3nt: TGCGCCAGCAGCCCTCCGGAGGGAGGAGGCTACACCTTC; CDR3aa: CASSPPEGGGYTF
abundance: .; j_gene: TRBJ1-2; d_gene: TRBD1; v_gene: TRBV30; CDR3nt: TGTGCCTGGAGTGTATTGACAGGGGGCGCGAGTGGCTACACCTTC; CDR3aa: CAWSVLTGGASGYTF
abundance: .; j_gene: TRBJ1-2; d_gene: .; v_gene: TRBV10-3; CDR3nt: TGTGCCATCAGCGATACCGAGGATGGCTACACCTTC; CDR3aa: CAISDTEDGYTF
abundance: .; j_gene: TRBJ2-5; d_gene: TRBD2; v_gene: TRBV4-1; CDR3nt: TGCGCCAGCAGCCAAGACGCGGGGGAAGAGACCCAGTACTTC; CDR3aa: CASSQDAGEETQYF
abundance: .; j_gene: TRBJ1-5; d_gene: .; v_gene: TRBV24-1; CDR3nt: TGTGCCACCAGTGAAGCAGGACAGCCCCAGCATTTT; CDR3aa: CATSEAGQPQHF
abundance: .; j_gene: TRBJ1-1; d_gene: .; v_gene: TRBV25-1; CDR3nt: TGTGCCAGCTGCGGGCATCTGAACACTGAAGCTTTCTTT; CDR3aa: CASCGHLNTEAFF
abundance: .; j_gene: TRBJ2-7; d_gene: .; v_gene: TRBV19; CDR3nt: TGTGCCAGTAGTATCTCATGGGGCACAACCTACGAGCAGTACTTC; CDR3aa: CASSISWGTTYEQYF
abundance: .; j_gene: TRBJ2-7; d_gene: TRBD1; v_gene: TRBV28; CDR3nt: TGTGCCAGCAAAAGGGGGGACAGGGGGCCCTACGAGCAGTACTTC; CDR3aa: CASKRGDRGPYEQYF
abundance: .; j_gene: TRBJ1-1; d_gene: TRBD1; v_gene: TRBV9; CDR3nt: TGTGCCAACCATTCGACAGGGGGAAACACTGAAGCTTTCTTT; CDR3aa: CANHSTGGNTEAFF
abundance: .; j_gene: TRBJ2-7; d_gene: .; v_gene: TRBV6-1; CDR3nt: TGTGCCAGCAGTGATTTGTTACAGGGCAGGGTAACCTACGAGCAGTACTTC; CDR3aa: CASSDLLQGRVTYEQYF
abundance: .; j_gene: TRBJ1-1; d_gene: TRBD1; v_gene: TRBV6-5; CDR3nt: TGTGCCAGCAGTCTCACTTACAGGGGAAGGGCTTTCTTT; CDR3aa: CASSLTYRGRAFF
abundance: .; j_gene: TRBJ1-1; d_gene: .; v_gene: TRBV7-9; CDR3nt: TGTGCCAGCAGCTTATCCGGGGGGAACACTGAAGCTTTCTTT; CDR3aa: CASSLSGGNTEAFF
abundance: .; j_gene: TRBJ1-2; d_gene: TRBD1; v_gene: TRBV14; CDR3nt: TGTGCCAGCAGCCAAGGACAGGGGCCCTATGGCTACACCTTC; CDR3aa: CASSQGQGPYGYTF
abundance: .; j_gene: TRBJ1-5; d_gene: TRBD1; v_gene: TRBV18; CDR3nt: TGTGCCAGCTCCGAGGGACAGGGTCGGGTCAATCAGCCCCAGCATTTT; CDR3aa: CASSEGQGRVNQPQHF
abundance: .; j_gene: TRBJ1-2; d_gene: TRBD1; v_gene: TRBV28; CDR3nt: TGTGCCAGCAGTTTCGGACAGGGTTATGGCTACACCTTC; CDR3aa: CASSFGQGYGYTF
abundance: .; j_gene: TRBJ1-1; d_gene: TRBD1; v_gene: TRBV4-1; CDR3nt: TGCGCCAGCAGCCAAGATTTGCAGGGGGCGGCAGGGAACACTGAAGCTTTCTTT; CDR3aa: CASSQDLQGAAGNTEAFF
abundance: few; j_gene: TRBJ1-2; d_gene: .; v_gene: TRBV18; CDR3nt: TGTGCCAGCTCACCGGTTCGGGATCTCGGAGGCTACACCTTC; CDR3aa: CASSPVRDLGGYTF
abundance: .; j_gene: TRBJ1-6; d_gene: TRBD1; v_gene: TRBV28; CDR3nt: TGTGCCAGCAGTTCTCGGACAGGGTATTCACCCCTCCACTTT; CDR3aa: CASSSRTGYSPLHF
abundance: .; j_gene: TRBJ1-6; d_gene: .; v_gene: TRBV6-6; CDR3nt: TGTGCCAGCAGCATCGACAGGCTAAATTCACCCCTCCACTTT; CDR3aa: CASSIDRLNSPLHF
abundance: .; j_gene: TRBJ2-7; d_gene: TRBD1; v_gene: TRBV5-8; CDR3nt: TGTGCCAGCAGCCGAAGGGACAGGTACGAGCAGTACTTC; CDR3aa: CASSRRDRYEQYF
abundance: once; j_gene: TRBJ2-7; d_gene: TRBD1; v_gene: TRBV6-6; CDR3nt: TGTGCCACCTTCGAACCGGGACAGTGGGACGAGCAGTACTTC; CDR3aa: CATFEPGQWDEQYF
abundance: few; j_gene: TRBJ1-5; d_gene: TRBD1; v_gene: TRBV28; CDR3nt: TGTGCCAGCACCACAGGACAGGGCAACAATCAGCCCCAGCATTTT; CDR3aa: CASTTGQGNNQPQHF
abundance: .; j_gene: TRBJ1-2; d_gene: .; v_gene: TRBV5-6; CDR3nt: TGTGCCAGCAGCTTGGAAAATCAGGGCGGCTATGGCTACACCTTC; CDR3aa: CASSLENQGGYGYTF
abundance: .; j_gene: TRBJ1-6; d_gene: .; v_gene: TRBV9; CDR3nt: TGTGCCAGCAGCGCGAGTTCCGTCGGTGATTCACCCCTCCACTTT; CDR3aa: CASSASSVGDSPLHF
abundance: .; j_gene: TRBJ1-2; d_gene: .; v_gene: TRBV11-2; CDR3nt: TGTGCCAGCAGCCCAACAGGGAAAGCTAACTATGGCTACACCTTC; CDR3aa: CASSPTGKANYGYTF
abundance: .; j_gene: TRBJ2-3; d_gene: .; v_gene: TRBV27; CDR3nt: TGTGCCAGCAGTTTTCAGTTTTTATCAGATACGCAGTATTTT; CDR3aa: CASSFQFLSDTQYF
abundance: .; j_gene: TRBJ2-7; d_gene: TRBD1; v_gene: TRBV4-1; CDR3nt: TGCGCCAGCAGCCCGGGACAGGGGCTCTACGAGCAGTACTTC; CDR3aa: CASSPGQGLYEQYF
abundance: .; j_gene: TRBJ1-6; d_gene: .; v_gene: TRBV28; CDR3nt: TGTGCCAGCAGGGGATGGCAGGTCGGAGGTTCACCCCTCCACTTT; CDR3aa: CASRGWQVGGSPLHF
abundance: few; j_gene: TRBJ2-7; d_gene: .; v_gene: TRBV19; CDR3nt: TGTGCCAGTAGTGCAACCAGGGTCTCCTACGAGCAGTACTTC; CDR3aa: CASSATRVSYEQYF
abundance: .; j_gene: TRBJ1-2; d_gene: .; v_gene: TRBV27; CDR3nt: TGTGCCAGCAGTTTACGGGGTCGGGGCTACACCTTC; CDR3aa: CASSLRGRGYTF
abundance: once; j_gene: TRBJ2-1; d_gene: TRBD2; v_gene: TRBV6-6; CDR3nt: TGTGCCAGCAGTCCATCTAGCGGGGGGGCATCCTACAATGAGCAGTTCTTC; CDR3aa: CASSPSSGGASYNEQFF
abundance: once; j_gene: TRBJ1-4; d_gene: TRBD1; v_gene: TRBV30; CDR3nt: TGTGCCTGGGCTACCGGGACAGGGGCCTTCGTGGCAGAAAAACTGTTTTTT; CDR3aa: CAWATGTGAFVAEKLFF
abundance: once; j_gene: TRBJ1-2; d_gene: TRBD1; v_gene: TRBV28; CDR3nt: TGTGCCAGCAGTTTGACAGGGGCGGGTGGCTACACCTTC; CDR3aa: CASSLTGAGGYTF
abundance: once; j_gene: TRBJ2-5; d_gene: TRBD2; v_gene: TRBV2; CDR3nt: TGTGCCAGCAGTGAGGTAGCGGGGGGCCACGACAGAGAGACCCAGTACTTC; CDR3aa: CASSEVAGGHDRETQYF
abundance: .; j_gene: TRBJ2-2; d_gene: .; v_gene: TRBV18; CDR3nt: TGTGCCAGCTCACTAGGACAGAAGAACACCGGGGAGCTGTTTTTT; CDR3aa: CASSLGQKNTGELFF
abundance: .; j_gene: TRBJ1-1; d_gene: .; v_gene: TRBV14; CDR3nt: TGTGCCAGCAGCCAAGAAAAGCGGGGGAGGGGCGAAGCTTTCTTT; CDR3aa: CASSQEKRGRGEAFF
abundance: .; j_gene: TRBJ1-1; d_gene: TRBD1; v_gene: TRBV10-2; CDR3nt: TGCGCCAGCAGTGAGTCTACCTGGACAGGGCCGCACACTGAAGCTTTCTTT; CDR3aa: CASSESTWTGPHTEAFF
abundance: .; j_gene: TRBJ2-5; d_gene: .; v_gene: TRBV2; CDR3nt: TGTGCCAGCAGTGTGCAGCGCCAAGAGACCCAGTACTTC; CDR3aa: CASSVQRQETQYF
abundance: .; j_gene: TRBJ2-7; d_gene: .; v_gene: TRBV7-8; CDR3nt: TGTGCCAGCAGCCCCCGCCTCGACAGGACTTTCTCCTACGAGCAGTACTTC; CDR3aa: CASSPRLDRTFSYEQYF
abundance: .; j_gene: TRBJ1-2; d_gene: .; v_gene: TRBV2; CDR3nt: TGTGCCAGCACCGGACTCCTACTTAACTATGGCTACACCTTC; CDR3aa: CASTGLLLNYGYTF
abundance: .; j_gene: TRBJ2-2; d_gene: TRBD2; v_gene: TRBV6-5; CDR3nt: TGTGCCTCCAACACGGGTAGCGGGGCCACCGGGGAGCTGTTTTTT; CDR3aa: CASNTGSGATGELFF
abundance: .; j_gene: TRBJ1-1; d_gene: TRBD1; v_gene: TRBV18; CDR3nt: TGTGCCAGCTCACGAACAGGGGGTAACACTGAAGCTTTCTTT; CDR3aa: CASSRTGGNTEAFF